This T cell receptor beta chain was obtained from a study of neoadjuvant nivolumab and ipilimumab in lung cancer. Study details: The combination arm added day-1 ipilimumab 1 mg/kg to nivolumab 3 mg/kg on days 1, 15, 29.

Deletions cut 2 bases from V and 4 bases from J, with 13 bases between. The CDR3 runs to 15 residues. Germline CDR1 SGDLS, CDR2 YYNGEE. Clones were read by immunoSEQ multiplex PCR, and TCRdb kept only the in-frame ones, dropping some. This sample carries some 28,000 clones, 75% to 85% of them seen once, and the ten largest clones take 4.5% to 5.5%. This chain joins TRBV9 and TRBJ2-1; D remains ambiguous. The origin of this receptor is an adult with non-small cell lung cancer. The sample consisted of tumor tissue, taken after neoadjuvant nivolumab, alone or with ipilimumab, at or shortly before surgery. The chain's CDR3 is CASSVNQYVYNEQFF. The CDR3 coding sequence is TGTGCCAGCAGCGTTAATCAATACGTATACAATGAGCAGTTCTTC. Drawing the rest from reference TRBV9 and TRBJ2-1, the complete variable domain is DSGVTQTPKHLITATGQRVTLRCSPRSGDLSVYWYQQSLDQGLQFLIQYYNGEERAKGNILERFSAQQFPDLHSELNLSSLELGDSALYFCASSVNQYVYNEQFFGPGTRLTVL.